This T cell receptor beta chain is drawn from a study of T cells after posttransplantation cyclophosphamide. Whole-study findings and limits: Blood and skin or GI T cell repertoires showed limited TRB overlap.

For this clone: What it recognizes is unknown.

Sequencing used immunoSEQ multiplex PCR; TCRdb keeps in-frame clones, though not all of them. The repertoire includes more than 12,000 clones, 76% of them detected once, and more than 0.95% sits in the top ten. The sequence was collected from a man aged 45-65 years. The source material was memory CD4+ T cells sorted from PBMCs.

The CDR3 reads CASSTPNQGRTEAFF. In DNA form, the CDR3 reads TGTGCCAGCAGTACCCCCAACCAGGGAAGGACTGAAGCTTTCTTT. This sequence joins TRBV28 and TRBJ1-1; tentatively, D is TRBD1 (5 bases). This CDR3 region has 15 residues. Germline values: CDR1 MDHEN, CDR2 SYDVKM. V lost 5 bases and J 5 bases, leaving 18 bases between the germline ends.